The 16 T cell receptor beta chains reported below all come from one sample, sequenced in a study of memory CD4+ T cells and cytomegalovirus serostatus. Only in-frame clones appear in the TCRdb table, and some are missing; sequencing was by immunoSEQ multiplex PCR. Among some 50,000 clones listed, around 78% were seen once. Single viable CD3+CD4+CD8-CD45RO+ cells were sorted as the memory CD4+ T cells. Input material: memory CD4+ T cells from blood. The receptor source for this set is an adult in good health and CMV-seronegative.

The chain recombines TRBV11-2 with TRBJ2-7; 11 bases agree with TRBD1. The germline gives CDR1 SGHAT, CDR2 FQNNGV. Trimming removed 6 bases from V and 3 bases from J; junction bases left unmatched: 4. CDR3 size: 14 residues. This CDR3 is CASRRGTGGYEQYF. The DNA of the CDR3 is TGTGCCAGCAGACGCGGGACAGGGGGCTACGAGCAGTACTTC.

V is TRBV9 and J is TRBJ2-2; 9 nucleotides line up with TRBD2. Unmatched junction bases numbered 9, after V lost 4 bases and J lost 2 bases. CDR1 and CDR2 (germline): SGDLS, YYNGEE. The CDR3 contains 17 residues. The CDR3 bases are TGTGCCAGCAGCCGTGGGACTAGCAGAACCAACACCGGGGAGCTGTTTTTT. Amino acid sequence: CASSRGTSRTNTGELFF.

The genes are TRBV19 and TRBJ1-5, with D unclear. The CDR3 extends over 13 amino acids. Trimming pared 5 bases from V and 7 bases from J, leaving 12 bases between. Looked up from germline, CDR1 is LNHDA and CDR2 is SQIVND (reference sequence). CDR3 region: CASSWDIQQPQHF. The CDR3 DNA reads TGTGCCAGTAGTTGGGATATACAACAGCCCCAGCATTTT.

Only one count was recorded for this clone. DNA for the CDR3: TGTGCCAGCACTTCCTATCCGGCGGTGGGAGCGGGCGGGGAGCTGTTTTTT. It codes for CASTSYPAVGAGGELFF. The rearrangement joins TRBV13 to TRBJ2-2; possibly TRBD2 for D (6 bases). The V end was cut by 7 bases, the J end by 7 bases, with 25 bases between. This CDR3 is built from 17 residues. Germline CDR1 is PRHDT and CDR2 is FYEKMQ (reference sequence).

This rearrangement joins TRBV7-2 to TRBJ1-2; 8 positions agree with TRBD1. V shed 5 bases, J shed 3 bases, and the junction held 5 bases outside the gene matches. This CDR3 region has 14 residues. CDR1 and CDR2 from the germline V gene are SGHTA and FQGNSA. CDR3 coding DNA: TGTGCCAGCAGCCGGAAGACAGGGGACTATGGCTACACCTTC. Residues: CASSRKTGDYGYTF. Based on the CDR3 plus reference TRBV7-2 and TRBJ1-2, the full variable domain is GAGVSQSPSNKVTEKGKDVELRCDPISGHTALYWYRQSLGQGLEFLIYFQGNSAPDKSGLPSDRFSAERTGGSVSTLTIQRTQQEDSAVYLCASSRKTGDYGYTFGSGTRLTVV.

The chain has TRBV7-2 and TRBJ1-3; D perhaps matches TRBD1 (5 bases). In germline, CDR1 is SGHTA, CDR2 FQGNSA. Trimming took off 1 base at V and 5 bases at J, with 12 bases between the two ends. This CDR3 has 15 amino acids. The CDR3 region is CASSLVGAVRNTIYF. CDR3 DNA sequence: TGTGCCAGCAGCTTAGTTGGGGCAGTGCGAAACACCATATATTTT. The complete variable domain, with remaining parts taken from reference TRBV7-2 and TRBJ1-3, reads GAGVSQSPSNKVTEKGKDVELRCDPISGHTALYWYRQSLGQGLEFLIYFQGNSAPDKSGLPSDRFSAERTGGSVSTLTIQRTQQEDSAVYLCASSLVGAVRNTIYFGEGSWLTVV.

The genes are TRBV28 and TRBJ1-2; D unresolved. Germline CDR1 MDHEN, CDR2 SYDVKM. CDR3 size: 14 residues. With 7 bases removed from V and 7 bases from J, the gap between germline ends came to 19 bases. The CDR3 nucleotides are TGTGCCAGCACTGAGAGGTCACCCGTAGGTGGCTACACCTTC. This translates into CASTERSPVGGYTF.

The chain recombines TRBV28 with TRBJ2-1; 7 positions agree with TRBD2. The CDR3 covers 19 residues. The V gene's germline CDR1 is MDHEN and CDR2 SYDVKM. The V and J ends lost 4 bases and 6 bases, in that order; junction bases with no gene match: 21. The CDR3 is CASSSTGTSGIRIGNEQFF. CDR3 bases: TGTGCCAGCAGTTCCACAGGTACAAGCGGGATTCGAATTGGCAATGAGCAGTTCTTC.

This chain connects TRBV5-4 to TRBJ2-2; D possibly corresponds to TRBD1 (5 bases). V lost 5 bases to trimming and J lost 0 bases, with 17 bases between them. Germline V gene sequence: CDR1 SGHNT, CDR2 YYREEE (reference sequence). The CDR3 is made up of 17 amino acids. CDR3 loop: CASSVTGQAANTGELFF. Written as DNA, the CDR3 is TGTGCCAGCAGTGTCACAGGACAAGCTGCGAACACCGGGGAGCTGTTTTTT.

This clone turned up a few times. This rearrangement joins TRBV18 to TRBJ2-7; D is undetermined. Trimming removed 1 base at V and 4 bases at J, with 11 bases between. CDR3 length equals 14 residues. Germline V gene lookup returns CDR1 KGHSH and CDR2 LQKENI. The CDR3 reads CASSPQNSPYEQYF. The CDR3 DNA is TGTGCCAGCTCACCACAGAACAGCCCTTACGAGCAGTACTTC.

The table lists this clone with a few counts. The rearrangement links TRBV30 to TRBJ1-6; 8 nucleotides match TRBD1. The J segment lost 8 bases and the V segment lost 3 bases, leaving 6 bases of the junction unmatched. This CDR3 region has 14 residues. Germline CDR1 GTSNPN, CDR2 SVGIG (reference sequence). The DNA of the CDR3 is TGTGCCTGGAGCGAAGACAGGGGTTATTCACCCCTCCACTTT. Residues: CAWSEDRGYSPLHF.

The chain links TRBV29-1 to TRBJ1-1; TRBD1 might be the D (5 bases). The V and J ends lost 0 bases and 0 bases respectively, with 20 bases between them. The CDR3 is 18 residues long. Germline V gene data show CDR1 as SQVTM and CDR2 as ANQGSEA. The CDR3 coding sequence is TGCAGCGTTGAAGATTCTGGGGGGACCAGAGTTATGAACACTGAAGCTTTCTTT. Its translation is CSVEDSGGTRVMNTEAFF. The variable domain in full, with the rest retrieved from reference TRBV29-1 and TRBJ1-1, is SAVISQKPSRDICQRGTSLTIQCQVDSQVTMMFWYRQQPGQSLTLIATANQGSEATYESGFVIDKFPISRPNLTFSTLTVSNMSPEDSSIYLCSVEDSGGTRVMNTEAFFGQGTRLTVV.

This clone has just one count. The chain joins TRBV2 to TRBJ2-3; D not certain. Germline V gene lookup returns CDR1 SNHLY and CDR2 FYNNEI. Trimming left V 7 bases short and J 0 bases short, with 23 bases between. CDR3 length equals 18 residues. CDR3 sequence: CASTRLGQSPSSTDTQYF. In nucleotides, the CDR3 is TGTGCCAGCACTCGACTCGGGCAGAGCCCTTCAAGCACAGATACGCAGTATTTT.

The rearrangement uses TRBV7-8 and TRBJ2-5, with D tentatively TRBD1 (5 bases). CDR1 SGHVS and CDR2 FQNEAQ come from the germline V gene. This CDR3 region has 14 residues. V was trimmed by 1 base and J by 1 base, leaving 7 bases between them. The CDR3 reads CASSLGTTQETQYF. The CDR3 nucleotides are TGTGCCAGCAGCTTAGGGACAACCCAAGAGACCCAGTACTTC.

The chain links TRBV30 to TRBJ1-1; 7 bases line up with TRBD1. After removal of 2 bases from V and 4 bases from J, the junction contained 7 bases not matched to a gene. CDR3 length: 14 amino acids. Germline V CDR1 and CDR2: GTSNPN, SVGIG (reference sequence). This CDR3 reads CAWSTGVGSTEAFF. In DNA form, the CDR3 reads TGTGCCTGGAGTACAGGGGTTGGGAGCACTGAAGCTTTCTTT.

The V and J genes are TRBV7-8 and TRBJ1-1; D gene uncertain. CDR3 length: 13 residues. Trimming cost V 1 base and J 12 bases, with 15 bases left between them. Germline V gene data show CDR1 as SGHVS and CDR2 as FQNEAQ. The CDR3 DNA is TGTGCCAGCAGCTTAGAAATCCGGGAGGGAACTTTCTTT. Its translation: CASSLEIREGTFF.